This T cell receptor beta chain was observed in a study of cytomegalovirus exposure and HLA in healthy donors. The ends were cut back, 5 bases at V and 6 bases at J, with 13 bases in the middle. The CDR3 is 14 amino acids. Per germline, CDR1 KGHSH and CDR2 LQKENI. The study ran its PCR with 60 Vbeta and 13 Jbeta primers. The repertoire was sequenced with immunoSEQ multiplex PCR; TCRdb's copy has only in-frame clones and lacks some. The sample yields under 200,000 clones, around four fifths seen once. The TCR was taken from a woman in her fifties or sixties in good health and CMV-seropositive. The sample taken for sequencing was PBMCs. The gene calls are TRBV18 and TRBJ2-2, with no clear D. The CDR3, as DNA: TGTGCCAGCTCAGGGCTGTTCCCCCCCGGGGAGCTGTTTTTT. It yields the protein CASSGLFPPGELFF.